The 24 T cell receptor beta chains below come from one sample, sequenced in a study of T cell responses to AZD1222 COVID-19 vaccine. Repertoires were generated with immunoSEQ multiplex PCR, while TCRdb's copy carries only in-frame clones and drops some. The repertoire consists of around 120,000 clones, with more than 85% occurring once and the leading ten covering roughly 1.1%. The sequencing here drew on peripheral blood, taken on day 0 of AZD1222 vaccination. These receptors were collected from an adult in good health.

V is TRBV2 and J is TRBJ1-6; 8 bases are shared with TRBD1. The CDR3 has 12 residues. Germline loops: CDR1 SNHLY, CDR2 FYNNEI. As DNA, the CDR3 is TGTGCGGGACAGGCCTTTAATTCACCCCTCCACTTT. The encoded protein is CAGQAFNSPLHF.

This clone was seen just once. CDR3 in DNA: TGCAGTGCTAGTCCCACTTCCTACGAGCAGTACTTC. Protein product: CSASPTSYEQYF. The chain carries TRBV20-1 and TRBJ2-7; D ambiguous. In germline, CDR1 is DFQATT, CDR2 SNEGSKA (reference sequence). Trimming stripped 3 bases from V and 1 base from J, with 7 bases between. The CDR3 is 12 residues long.

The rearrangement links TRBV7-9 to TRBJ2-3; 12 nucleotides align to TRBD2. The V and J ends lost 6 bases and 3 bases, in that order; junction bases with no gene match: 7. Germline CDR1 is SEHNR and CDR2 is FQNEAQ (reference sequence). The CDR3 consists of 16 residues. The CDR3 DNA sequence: TGTGCCAGCAGGCGACTAGCGGGAGAAGGTACAGATACGCAGTATTTT. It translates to CASRRLAGEGTDTQYF.

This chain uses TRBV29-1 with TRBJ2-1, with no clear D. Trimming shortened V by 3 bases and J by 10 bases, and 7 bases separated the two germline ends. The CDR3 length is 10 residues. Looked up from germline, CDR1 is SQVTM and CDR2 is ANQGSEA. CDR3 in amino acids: CSVDSGEQFF. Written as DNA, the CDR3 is TGCAGCGTTGATTCGGGCGAGCAGTTCTTC.

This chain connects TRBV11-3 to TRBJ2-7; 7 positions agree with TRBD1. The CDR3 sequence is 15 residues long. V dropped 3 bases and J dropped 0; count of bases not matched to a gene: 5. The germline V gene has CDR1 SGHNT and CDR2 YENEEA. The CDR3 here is CASSLLTGTSYEQYF. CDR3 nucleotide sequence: TGTGCCAGCAGCTTGCTGACAGGGACCTCCTACGAGCAGTACTTC.

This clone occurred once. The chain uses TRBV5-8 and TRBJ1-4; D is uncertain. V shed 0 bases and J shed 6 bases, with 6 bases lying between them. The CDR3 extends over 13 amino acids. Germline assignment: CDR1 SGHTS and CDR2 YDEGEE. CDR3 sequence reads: CASSLVFDEKLFF. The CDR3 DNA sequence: TGTGCCAGCAGCTTGGTGTTTGATGAAAAACTGTTTTTT.

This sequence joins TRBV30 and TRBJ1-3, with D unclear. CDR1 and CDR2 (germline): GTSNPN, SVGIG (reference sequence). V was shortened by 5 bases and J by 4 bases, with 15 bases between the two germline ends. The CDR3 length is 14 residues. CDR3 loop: CAWAQRRKGNTIYF. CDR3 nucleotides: TGTGCCTGGGCCCAACGGAGAAAGGGAAACACCATATATTTT.

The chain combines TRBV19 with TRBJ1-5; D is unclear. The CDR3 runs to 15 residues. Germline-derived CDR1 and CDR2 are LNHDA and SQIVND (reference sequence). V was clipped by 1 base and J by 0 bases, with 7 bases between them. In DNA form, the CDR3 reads TGTGCCAGTAGTATAGGGCAGATTAGCAATCAGCCCCAGCATTTT. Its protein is CASSIGQISNQPQHF.

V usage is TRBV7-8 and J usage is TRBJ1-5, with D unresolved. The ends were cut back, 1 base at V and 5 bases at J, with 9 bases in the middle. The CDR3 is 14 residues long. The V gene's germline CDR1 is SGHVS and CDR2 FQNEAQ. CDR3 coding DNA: TGTGCCAGCAGCTTAGAGGTGGAGTATCAGCCCCAGCATTTT. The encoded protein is CASSLEVEYQPQHF.

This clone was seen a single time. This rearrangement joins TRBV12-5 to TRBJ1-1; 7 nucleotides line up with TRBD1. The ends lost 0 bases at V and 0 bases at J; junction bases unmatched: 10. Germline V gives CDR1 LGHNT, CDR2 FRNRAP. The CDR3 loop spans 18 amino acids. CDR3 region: CASGLVTYTGQLNTEAFF. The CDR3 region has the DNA TGTGCTAGTGGTTTGGTAACGTATACGGGACAGCTGAACACTGAAGCTTTCTTT.

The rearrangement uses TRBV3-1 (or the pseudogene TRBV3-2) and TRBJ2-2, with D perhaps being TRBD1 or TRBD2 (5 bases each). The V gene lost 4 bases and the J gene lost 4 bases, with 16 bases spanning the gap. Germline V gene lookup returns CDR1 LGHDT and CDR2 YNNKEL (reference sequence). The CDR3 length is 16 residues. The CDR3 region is CASSPPPGTSTGELFF. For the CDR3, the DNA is TGTGCCAGCAGCCCGCCTCCAGGGACCTCCACCGGGGAGCTGTTTTTT.

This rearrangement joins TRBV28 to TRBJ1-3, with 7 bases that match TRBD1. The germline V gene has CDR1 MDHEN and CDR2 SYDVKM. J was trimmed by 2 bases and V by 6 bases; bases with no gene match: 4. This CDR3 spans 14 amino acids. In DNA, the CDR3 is TGTGCCAGCAGCTCAACAGGGGCTGGAAACACCATATATTTT. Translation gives CASSSTGAGNTIYF. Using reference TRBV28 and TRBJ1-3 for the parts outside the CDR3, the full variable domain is DVKVTQSSRYLVKRTGEKVFLECVQDMDHENMFWYRQDPGLGLRLIYFSYDVKMKEKGDIPEGYSVSREKKERFSLILESASTNQTSMYLCASSSTGAGNTIYFGEGSWLTVV.

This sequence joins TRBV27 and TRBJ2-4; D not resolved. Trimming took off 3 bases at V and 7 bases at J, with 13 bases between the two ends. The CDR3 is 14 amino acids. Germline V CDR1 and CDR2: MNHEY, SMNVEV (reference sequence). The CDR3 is CASSLSGGSNIQYF. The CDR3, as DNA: TGTGCCAGCAGTTTGTCAGGCGGTAGTAACATTCAGTACTTC.

The chain's CDR3 is CASSLGTSGFYEQYF. The CDR3 region has the DNA TGCGCCAGCAGCTTGGGGACTAGCGGATTCTACGAGCAGTACTTC. V gene TRBV5-1 combines with J gene TRBJ2-7, with TRBD2 identical over 10 bases. Germline assignment: CDR1 SGHRS and CDR2 YFSETQ. V was clipped by 0 bases and J by 3 bases; unmatched bases: 3. The CDR3 sequence is 15 residues long.

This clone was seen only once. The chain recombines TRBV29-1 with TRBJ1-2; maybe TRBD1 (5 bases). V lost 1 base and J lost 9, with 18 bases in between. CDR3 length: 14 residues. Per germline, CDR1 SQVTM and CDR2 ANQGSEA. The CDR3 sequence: CSVEGGTALTSYTF. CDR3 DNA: TGCAGCGTTGAAGGTGGGACGGCACTAACGAGCTACACCTTC. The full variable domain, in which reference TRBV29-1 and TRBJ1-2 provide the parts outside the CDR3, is SAVISQKPSRDICQRGTSLTIQCQVDSQVTMMFWYRQQPGQSLTLIATANQGSEATYESGFVIDKFPISRPNLTFSTLTVSNMSPEDSSIYLCSVEGGTALTSYTFGSGTRLTVV.

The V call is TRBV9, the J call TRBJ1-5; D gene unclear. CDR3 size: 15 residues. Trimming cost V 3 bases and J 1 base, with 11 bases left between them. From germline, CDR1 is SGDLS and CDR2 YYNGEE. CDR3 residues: CASSETGSSNQPQHF. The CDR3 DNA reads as TGTGCCAGCAGCGAGACCGGGTCAAGCAATCAGCCCCAGCATTTT.

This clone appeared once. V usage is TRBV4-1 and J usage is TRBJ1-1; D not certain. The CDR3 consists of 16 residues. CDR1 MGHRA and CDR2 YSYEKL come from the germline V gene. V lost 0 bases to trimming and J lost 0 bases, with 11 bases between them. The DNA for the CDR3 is TGCGCCAGCAGCCAAGATCTTTCAGGAATGAACACTGAAGCTTTCTTT. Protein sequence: CASSQDLSGMNTEAFF.

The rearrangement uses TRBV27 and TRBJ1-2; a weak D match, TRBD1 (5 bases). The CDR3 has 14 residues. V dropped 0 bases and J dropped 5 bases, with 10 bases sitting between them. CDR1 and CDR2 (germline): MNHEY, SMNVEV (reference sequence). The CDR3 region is CASSLSGTAYGYTF. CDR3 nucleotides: TGTGCCAGCAGTTTATCCGGGACCGCTTATGGCTACACCTTC.

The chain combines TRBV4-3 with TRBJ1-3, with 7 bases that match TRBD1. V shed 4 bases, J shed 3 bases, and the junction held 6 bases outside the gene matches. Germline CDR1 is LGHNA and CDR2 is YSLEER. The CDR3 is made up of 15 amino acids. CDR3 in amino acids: CASSRGTAGGNTIYF. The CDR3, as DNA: TGCGCCAGCAGCCGAGGGACAGCGGGTGGAAACACCATATATTTT.

As DNA, the CDR3 is TGTGCCAGCGGTCGGGACATCTCCTACGAGCAGTACTTC. Translating it yields CASGRDISYEQYF. The chain couples TRBV6-5 to TRBJ2-7, with D possibly TRBD1 on 6 matching bases. The CDR3 loop spans 13 amino acids. V was shortened by 8 bases and J by 0 bases, with 11 bases between the two germline ends. In germline, CDR1 is MNHEY, CDR2 SVGAGI.

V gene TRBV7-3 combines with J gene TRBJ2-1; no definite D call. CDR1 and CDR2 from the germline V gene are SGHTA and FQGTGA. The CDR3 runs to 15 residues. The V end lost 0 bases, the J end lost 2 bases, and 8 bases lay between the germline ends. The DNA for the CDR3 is TGTGCCAGCAGCTTAACTGGCACTACCTACAATGAGCAGTTCTTC. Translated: CASSLTGTTYNEQFF.

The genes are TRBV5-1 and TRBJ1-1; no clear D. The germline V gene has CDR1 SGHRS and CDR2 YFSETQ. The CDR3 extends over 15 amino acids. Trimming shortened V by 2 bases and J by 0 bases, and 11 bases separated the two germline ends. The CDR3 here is CASSFAPGMNTEAFF. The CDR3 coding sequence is TGCGCCAGCAGCTTCGCCCCAGGAATGAACACTGAAGCTTTCTTT.

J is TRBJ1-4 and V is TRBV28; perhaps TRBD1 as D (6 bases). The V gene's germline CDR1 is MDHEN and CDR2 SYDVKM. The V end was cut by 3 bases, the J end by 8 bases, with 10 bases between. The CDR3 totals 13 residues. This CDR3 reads CASSFNRAEKLFF. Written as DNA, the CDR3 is TGTGCCAGCAGTTTCAACAGGGCCGAAAAACTGTTTTTT.

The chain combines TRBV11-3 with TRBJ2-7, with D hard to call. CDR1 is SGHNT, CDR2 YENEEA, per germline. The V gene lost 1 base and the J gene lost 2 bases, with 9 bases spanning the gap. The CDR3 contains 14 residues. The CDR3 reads CASSLGTVPYEQYF. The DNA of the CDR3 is TGTGCCAGCAGCTTAGGGACGGTTCCCTACGAGCAGTACTTC.